This TCR beta chain was identified during a study of blood T cell repertoires in COVID-19. Whole-study context: Sites across the United States, Italy and Spain contributed samples from acute and convalescent COVID-19. In each case, the material was cDNA or gDNA derived from T cells, B-cell-depleted T cells, or PBMCs.

Original methodology: Estimation of nucleated cell counts was performed using reference gene primer amplification. The table came from immunoSEQ multiplex PCR; TCRdb's copy has only in-frame clones and leaves some out. That table is the source of V, J and clone size, and D and trimming were worked out from the DNA. This table has 97,000 or so clones, approximately 80% appearing once. Trimming cost V 6 bases and J 8 bases; bases outside gene matches: 9. The germline V gene has CDR1 MGHDK and CDR2 SYGVNS. CDR3 length equals 15 residues. The V and J genes are TRBV25-1 and TRBJ1-4, with 10 nucleotides matching TRBD1. The receptor comes from an older man with acute or convalescent COVID-19. The specimen was peripheral blood. This CDR3 reads CASREDRGQLEKLFF. CDR3 bases: TGTGCCAGCAGAGAAGACAGGGGGCAGTTAGAAAAACTGTTTTTT.